This T cell receptor (beta chain) was identified during a study of beta chain features in type 1 diabetes. Study-level results: Type 1 diabetes patients showed a moderate but significant shortening of TCRB CDR3s in all four CD4+ subsets. High-TCR-expressing cells could be over-represented by cDNA sequencing. In type 1 diabetes patients, VDJ junctions had fewer insertions; deletions at these junctions were more frequent.

Markers CD45RO/CCR7/CD25/CD127/CD95/CD27 served to sort CD4+ naive, central memory, regulatory and stem cell-like memory cells. Reverse transcribing all isolated RNA meant expressed TCRB transcripts were sequenced. The data were produced by immunoSEQ multiplex PCR, yet TCRdb's version contains in-frame clones alone and is incomplete. This table has about half a million clones, approximately 30% appearing once. The ends were cut back, 7 bases at V and 5 bases at J, with 14 bases in the middle. CDR3 length: 12 residues. CDR1 is SQVTM and CDR2 is ANQGSEA in the germline V gene. In the case of this clone: Its antigen is undetermined.

J is TRBJ2-5 and V is TRBV29-1; D is ambiguous. The sample comprised naive CD4+ T cells from blood. The TCR was taken from a man between 18 and 29 years old in good health. In nucleotides, the CDR3 is TGCAGCGCCGGGTCTGGGCACGAGACCCAGTACTTC. It encodes CSAGSGHETQYF.